This TCR beta chain was obtained from a study of blood T cell repertoires in COVID-19. As handled by the study authors: Scientists estimated how many nucleated cells there were by amplifying reference gene primers. The table came from immunoSEQ multiplex PCR; TCRdb's copy has only in-frame clones and leaves some out. The V and J calls and clone size are taken from that table; D and trimming were inferred from the DNA. The sample lists approximately 230,000 clones, roughly 80% occurring once. The CDR3 loop spans 14 amino acids. Germline-derived CDR1 and CDR2 are LGHDT and YNNKEL (reference sequence). The V end lost 4 bases, the J end lost 2 bases, and 9 bases lay between the germline ends.

The V and J genes are TRBV3-1 (or the pseudogene TRBV3-2) and TRBJ1-5; D is ambiguous. The TCR was taken from an older man with acute or convalescent COVID-19. Material for sequencing was peripheral blood. CDR3: CASSPAPGNQPQHF. CDR3 sequence (DNA): TGTGCCAGCAGCCCCGCGCCGGGCAATCAGCCCCAGCATTTT.